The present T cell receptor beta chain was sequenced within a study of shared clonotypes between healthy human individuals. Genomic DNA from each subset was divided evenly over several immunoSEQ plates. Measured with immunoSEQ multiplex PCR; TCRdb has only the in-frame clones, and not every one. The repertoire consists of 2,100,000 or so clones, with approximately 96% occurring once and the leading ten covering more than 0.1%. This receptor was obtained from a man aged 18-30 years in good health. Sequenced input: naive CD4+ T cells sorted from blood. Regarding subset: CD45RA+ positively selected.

CDR3 loop: CSARTGSFSIQYF. CDR3 sequence (DNA): TGCAGCGCCAGGACAGGGTCGTTTTCCATTCAGTACTTC. This chain joins TRBV29-1 and TRBJ2-4, with TRBD1 matching 8 bases. The V and J ends lost 7 bases and 9 bases, in that order; junction bases with no gene match: 11. The CDR3 has 13 amino acids. Germline CDR1 SQVTM, CDR2 ANQGSEA.